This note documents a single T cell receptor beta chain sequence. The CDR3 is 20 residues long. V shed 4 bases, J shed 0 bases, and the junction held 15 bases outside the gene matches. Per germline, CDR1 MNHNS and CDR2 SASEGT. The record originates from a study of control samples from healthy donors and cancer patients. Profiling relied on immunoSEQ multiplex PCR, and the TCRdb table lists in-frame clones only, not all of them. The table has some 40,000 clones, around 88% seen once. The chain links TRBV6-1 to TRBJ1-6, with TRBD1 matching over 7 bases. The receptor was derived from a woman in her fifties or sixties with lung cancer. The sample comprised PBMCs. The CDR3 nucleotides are TGTGCCAGCAGTGCCACATATCCGGGACAGAAGAGCTCCTATAATTCACCCCTCCACTTT. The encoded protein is CASSATYPGQKSSYNSPLHF.